This TCR beta chain was found in a study of T cell changes during pregnancy in multiple sclerosis. The assay was immunoSEQ multiplex PCR, and TCRdb's table has in-frame clones only and misses some. The sample has tens of thousands of clones, 91% seen once; the top ten hold roughly 0.7%. The sequence was obtained from a female donor in good health, enrolled as a control in a pregnancy study. The source material was peripheral blood, sampled in the third trimester of pregnancy.

The CDR3 DNA sequence: TGTGCCAGCAGTGAGACGCGGACTAGCGGATCCAATGAGCAGTTCTTC. Translation: CASSETRTSGSNEQFF. The chain links TRBV2 to TRBJ2-1; TRBD2 aligns across 10 bases. V gave up 3 bases and J gave up 6 bases; unmatched junction bases: 8. Looked up from germline, CDR1 is SNHLY and CDR2 is FYNNEI. The CDR3 contains 16 residues.